A single sample gave rise to the 30 T cell receptor beta chains below, sequenced in a study of control samples from healthy donors and cancer patients. Method: immunoSEQ multiplex PCR; TCRdb's copy keeps in-frame clones and lacks some. The sample lists approximately 86,000 clones, 70% to 90% occurring once. Sequenced input: blood. These receptors originate from a woman in her thirties or forties in good health.

V and J are TRBV3-1 (or the pseudogene TRBV3-2) and TRBJ1-6, with D unclear. V was trimmed by 7 bases and J by 8 bases, leaving 15 bases between them. Germline V lookup: CDR1 LGHDT, CDR2 YNNKEL (reference sequence). The CDR3 extends over 14 amino acids. The CDR3 coding sequence is TGTGCCAGCACCGGCGAAGGGTGGGATTCACCCCTCCACTTT. It yields the protein CASTGEGWDSPLHF.

This chain uses TRBV6-6 with TRBJ2-7; 10 nucleotides line up with TRBD2. CDR3 length equals 17 residues. V dropped 6 bases and J dropped 0; count of bases not matched to a gene: 11. Germline V CDR1 and CDR2: MNHNY, SVGAGI (reference sequence). The CDR3 protein is CASSRGSGGGSSYEQYF. Written as DNA, the CDR3 is TGTGCCAGCAGCCGAGGGAGCGGGGGGGGTAGCTCCTACGAGCAGTACTTC.

This clone appeared once. J is TRBJ1-2 and V is TRBV10-3; D is unclear. The CDR3 covers 11 residues. Trimming removed 4 bases at V and 8 bases at J, with 8 bases between. Germline V gene data show CDR1 as ENHRY and CDR2 as SYGVKD. CDR3 protein: CAISGGNGYTF. The CDR3 DNA sequence: TGTGCCATCAGTGGAGGGAACGGCTACACCTTC.

The chain is built from TRBV5-1 and TRBJ2-7; possibly TRBD1 for D (6 bases). The CDR3 has 15 residues. V shed 1 base and J shed 0 bases, with 11 bases lying between them. Germline CDR1 and CDR2: SGHRS and YFSETQ. For the CDR3, the DNA is TGCGCCAGCAGCTTGACAGGGATGGACTCCTACGAGCAGTACTTC. Translated: CASSLTGMDSYEQYF. Based on the CDR3 plus reference TRBV5-1 and TRBJ2-7, the full variable domain is KAGVTQTPRYLIKTRGQQVTLSCSPISGHRSVSWYQQTPGQGLQFLFEYFSETQRNKGNFPGRFSGRQFSNSRSEMNVSTLELGDSALYLCASSLTGMDSYEQYFGPGTRLTVT.

The J gene is TRBJ2-5, the V gene TRBV30, with a tentative D call TRBD2 (5 bases). The germline V and J ends were trimmed by 2 bases and 4 bases, with 11 bases remaining between them. The CDR3 has 13 amino acids. Germline CDR1 is GTSNPN and CDR2 is SVGIG (reference sequence). CDR3 amino acids: CAWSSLRGETQYF. CDR3 DNA: TGTGCCTGGAGTTCCCTCCGGGGAGAGACCCAGTACTTC. Looking up the rest from reference TRBV30 and TRBJ2-5 gives the full variable domain: SQTIHQWPATLVQPVGSPLSLECTVEGTSNPNLYWYRQAAGRGLQLLFYSVGIGQISSEVPQNLSASRPQDRQFILSSKKLLLSDSGFYLCAWSSLRGETQYFGPGTRLLVL.

The chain is built from TRBV6-5 and TRBJ1-1; 8 nucleotides line up with TRBD1. This CDR3 comprises 14 residues. Germline V gene lookup returns CDR1 MNHEY and CDR2 SVGAGI. With 4 bases clipped from V and 2 bases from J, the junction kept 3 bases outside the gene matches. CDR3 amino acids: CASSLGQGNTEAFF. The DNA of the CDR3 is TGTGCCAGCAGTTTAGGACAGGGAAACACTGAAGCTTTCTTT.

This sequence joins TRBV2 and TRBJ2-3; D is possibly TRBD1 or TRBD2 (6 bases each). With 4 bases removed from V and 0 bases from J, the gap between germline ends came to 14 bases. The length of the CDR3 is 16 residues. Germline V CDR1 and CDR2: SNHLY, FYNNEI. The CDR3 nucleotides read TGTGCCAGCAGTGGGGGGGACATCTCTAGCACAGATACGCAGTATTTT. Amino acid sequence: CASSGGDISSTDTQYF. Combining the CDR3 with reference TRBV2 and TRBJ2-3 gives the whole variable domain EPEVTQTPSHQVTQMGQEVILRCVPISNHLYFYWYRQILGQKVEFLVSFYNNEISEKSEIFDDQFSVERPDGSNFTLKIRSTKLEDSAMYFCASSGGDISSTDTQYFGPGTRLTVL.

The chain's CDR3 is CASSSRAIAGGYEQYF. DNA of the CDR3: TGTGCCAGCAGTTCCCGCGCGATAGCGGGGGGTTACGAGCAGTACTTC. The chain links TRBV6-2 or TRBV6-3 to TRBJ2-7; 10 nucleotides agree with TRBD2. The CDR3 extends over 16 amino acids. The germline CDR1 and CDR2 sequences are MNHEY and SVGEGT. V shed 4 bases and J 4 bases; nucleotides not matched to a gene: 10.

This chain connects TRBV6-2 or TRBV6-3 to TRBJ2-2; D ambiguous. Trimming pared 0 bases from V and 3 bases from J, leaving 8 bases between. This CDR3 contains 15 residues. The V gene's germline CDR1 is MNHEY and CDR2 SVGEGT. The CDR3 region is CASSYSTTYTGELFF. The CDR3 nucleotides read TGTGCCAGCAGTTACTCTACGACATACACCGGGGAGCTGTTTTTT.

This clone was counted a few times. The CDR3 region has the DNA TGTGCCAGCAGCTTTGGACAGGGAGTTGGGCTTTACAATGAGCAGTTCTTC. Encoded protein: CASSFGQGVGLYNEQFF. The gene calls are TRBV11-3 and TRBJ2-1; 8 nucleotides match TRBD1. CDR1 SGHNT and CDR2 YENEEA come from the germline V gene. The V and J ends lost 3 bases and 4 bases, in that order; junction bases with no gene match: 11. This CDR3 has 17 residues.

The V call is TRBV5-4, the J call TRBJ2-2, with TRBD1 as a possible D gene (6 bases). The CDR3 covers 16 residues. Looked up from germline, CDR1 is SGHNT and CDR2 is YYREEE (reference sequence). V was trimmed by 0 bases and J by 1 base, leaving 10 bases between them. CDR3 residues: CASSLAPGENTGELFF. The DNA of the CDR3 is TGTGCCAGCAGCTTGGCCCCAGGGGAGAACACCGGGGAGCTGTTTTTT.

The CDR3 reads CASSPADQDQPQHF. The CDR3 coding sequence is TGTGCCAGCAGCCCGGCGGATCAGGATCAGCCCCAGCATTTT. V is TRBV7-3 and J is TRBJ1-5; no clear D gene. V lost 5 bases and J 5 bases, leaving 13 bases between the germline ends. In germline, CDR1 is SGHTA, CDR2 FQGTGA. The CDR3 is 14 amino acids.

This clone appeared a single time. V is TRBV19 and J is TRBJ2-5; 14 bases fit TRBD2. The CDR3 has 16 amino acids. V was clipped by 5 bases and J by 4 bases; unmatched bases: 6. Germline V lookup: CDR1 LNHDA, CDR2 SQIVND (reference sequence). The chain's CDR3 is CASSPRLAGGPETQYF. The CDR3 nucleotides are TGTGCCAGTAGTCCTCGACTAGCGGGGGGGCCAGAGACCCAGTACTTC.

The chain has TRBV7-2 and TRBJ1-1; tentative D call: TRBD1 (6 bases). CDR1 SGHTA and CDR2 FQGNSA come from the germline V gene. Trimming left V 5 bases short and J 1 base short, with 8 bases between. This CDR3 is built from 13 residues. CDR3 in amino acids: CASSQTGNTEAFF. CDR3 in DNA: TGTGCCAGCAGCCAGACAGGGAACACTGAAGCTTTCTTT.

J is TRBJ2-2 and V is TRBV5-4; D may match TRBD1 or TRBD2 (5 bases each). Germline V lookup: CDR1 SGHNT, CDR2 YYREEE (reference sequence). The V and J ends lost 2 bases and 6 bases respectively, with 14 bases between them. The length of the CDR3 is 15 residues. This CDR3 reads CASSFGTPLAGELFF. In DNA form, the CDR3 reads TGTGCCAGCAGCTTTGGGACGCCCCTGGCCGGGGAGCTGTTTTTT. Together with reference TRBV5-4 and TRBJ2-2, the CDR3 gives the full variable domain: ETGVTQSPTHLIKTRGQQVTLRCSSQSGHNTVSWYQQALGQGPQFIFQYYREEENGRGNFPPRFSGLQFPNYSSELNVNALELDDSALYLCASSFGTPLAGELFFGEGSRLTVL.

This clone has just a few counts. The chain couples TRBV15 to TRBJ2-7; TRBD2 matches 9 bases. J was trimmed by 7 bases and V by 8 bases; bases with no gene match: 15. Germline CDR1 and CDR2: LNHNV and YYDKDF (reference sequence). CDR3 length equals 15 residues. The CDR3 nucleotides read TGTGCCACCGGCAAGATAGCGGGGGCCCTAGGGGAGCAGTACTTC. Its protein is CATGKIAGALGEQYF.

The chain is built from TRBV3-1 (or the pseudogene TRBV3-2) and TRBJ1-4; the D gene is possibly TRBD1 (5 bases). This CDR3 contains 12 residues. Looked up from germline, CDR1 is LGHDT and CDR2 is YNNKEL (reference sequence). Trimming shortened V by 0 bases and J by 10 bases, and 6 bases separated the two germline ends. CDR3 DNA sequence: TGTGCCAGCAGCCAAGACGGGGGAAAACTGTTTTTT. It is translated as CASSQDGGKLFF.

V usage is TRBV6-5 and J usage is TRBJ1-3; D uncertain. Germline loops: CDR1 MNHEY, CDR2 SVGAGI. The CDR3 totals 13 residues. V lost 9 bases to trimming and J lost 0 bases, with 9 bases between them. This chain's CDR3 is CARILGSGNTIYF. The CDR3 DNA reads as TGTGCCAGAATATTGGGCTCTGGAAACACCATATATTTT.

The chain links TRBV5-6 to TRBJ1-6; D is possibly TRBD1 (6 bases). The CDR3 length is 15 residues. Trimming pared 0 bases from V and 11 bases from J, leaving 15 bases between. Germline lookup yields CDR1 SGHDT and CDR2 YYEEEE. In DNA form, the CDR3 reads TGTGCCAGCAGCTTGGGGGGGGCGGAAAGTGCACCCCTCCACTTT. Translation: CASSLGGAESAPLHF.

For this clone: Germline is not matched at one junction end, which may reflect a read error. This chain links TRBV6-5 with TRBJ1-5; D uncertain. From germline, CDR1 is MNHEY and CDR2 SVGAGI. CDR3 length: 15 amino acids. This CDR3 reads CASSDSGNSNQPQHF. The CDR3 DNA reads TGTGCCAGCAGTGACTCAGGTAATAGCAATCAGCCCCAGCATTTT.

The rearrangement links TRBV30 to TRBJ1-2, with D unclear. The CDR3 extends over 11 amino acids. Germline assignment: CDR1 GTSNPN and CDR2 SVGIG (reference sequence). V lost 2 bases, J lost 4 bases, and 5 bases lay in between. The chain's CDR3 is CAWSHLYGYTF. CDR3 bases: TGTGCCTGGAGTCATCTCTATGGCTACACCTTC. The full variable domain, completed using reference TRBV30 and TRBJ1-2, is SQTIHQWPATLVQPVGSPLSLECTVEGTSNPNLYWYRQAAGRGLQLLFYSVGIGQISSEVPQNLSASRPQDRQFILSSKKLLLSDSGFYLCAWSHLYGYTFGSGTRLTVV.

The chain has TRBV4-3 and TRBJ1-2; TRBD1 is a possible D gene (6 bases). The V gene's germline CDR1 is LGHNA and CDR2 YSLEER. The CDR3 has 15 amino acids. Trimming left V 1 base short and J 2 bases short, with 11 bases between. CDR3 nucleotides: TGCGCCAGCAGCCAAGTCGGGGGGCTCAACTATGGCTACACCTTC. It translates to CASSQVGGLNYGYTF.

This chain connects TRBV7-3 to TRBJ2-1, with 11 bases lining up with TRBD2. CDR1 SGHTA and CDR2 FQGTGA come from the germline V gene. The CDR3 runs to 16 residues. J gave up 6 bases and V 5 bases, and 9 bases lay outside the gene matches. The CDR3 loop is CASSPLSGGASNEQFF. As DNA, the CDR3 is TGTGCCAGCAGCCCCCTTAGCGGGGGGGCCTCCAATGAGCAGTTCTTC.

This chain links TRBV6-2 or TRBV6-3 with TRBJ2-7, with D unresolved. With 3 bases removed from V and 5 bases from J, the gap between germline ends came to 11 bases. The CDR3 length is 13 residues. The germline V gene has CDR1 MNHEY and CDR2 SVGEGT. CDR3 loop: CASSYIARNEQYF. The CDR3 DNA reads TGTGCCAGCAGTTATATTGCAAGGAACGAGCAGTACTTC.

The rearrangement links TRBV5-5 to TRBJ2-7; TRBD1 is a possible D gene (5 bases). Deletions cut 0 bases from V and 5 bases from J, with 15 bases between. Germline assignment: CDR1 SGHKS and CDR2 YYEKEE (reference sequence). The CDR3 spans 15 residues. CDR3 protein: CASSLGLFSRDEQYF. DNA for the CDR3: TGTGCCAGCAGCTTGGGTCTATTTTCCAGGGACGAGCAGTACTTC.

The chain employs TRBV6-5 and TRBJ1-1; D is ambiguous. The CDR3 extends over 12 amino acids. In germline, CDR1 is MNHEY, CDR2 SVGAGI. V lost 0 bases and J lost 7, with 6 bases in between. The CDR3 nucleotides read TGTGCCAGCAGTTACTCACCAGGTGAAGCTTTCTTT. It is translated as CASSYSPGEAFF.

The V gene is TRBV7-2, the J gene TRBJ1-6; unclear D gene. The CDR3 covers 17 residues. Germline lookup yields CDR1 SGHTA and CDR2 FQGNSA. V was pared by 5 bases and J by 6 bases, with 20 bases between. The CDR3 spells CASSRQWVGKGNSPLHF. The CDR3 DNA sequence: TGTGCCAGCAGCCGTCAATGGGTGGGAAAGGGTAATTCACCCCTCCACTTT.

This clone has a single count. As DNA, the CDR3 is TGTGCCAGCAGCTTTGAGGACCAGCTCTACGAGCAGTACTTC. It encodes CASSFEDQLYEQYF. V usage is TRBV5-4 and J usage is TRBJ2-7; no definite D call. The CDR3 extends over 14 amino acids. Germline values: CDR1 SGHNT, CDR2 YYREEE (reference sequence). V was trimmed by 2 bases and J by 3 bases, leaving 12 bases between them.

The CDR3 sequence is CASSLGFGGAAAGELFF. CDR3 bases: TGTGCCAGCAGCTTAGGATTCGGGGGGGCTGCGGCCGGGGAGCTGTTTTTT. The rearrangement joins TRBV7-2 to TRBJ2-2; 8 nucleotides agree with TRBD2. J was trimmed by 6 bases and V by 1 base; bases with no gene match: 10. Germline V gives CDR1 SGHTA, CDR2 FQGNSA. This CDR3 comprises 17 residues.

J is TRBJ2-7 and V is TRBV18; 7 bases are shared with TRBD1. This CDR3 contains 15 residues. Germline-derived CDR1 and CDR2 are KGHSH and LQKENI. Trimming removed 2 bases from V and 4 bases from J; junction bases left unmatched: 8. CDR3 nucleotides: TGTGCCAGCTCACCAGGACAGGCTGGGGGTTACGAGCAGTACTTC. Translating it yields CASSPGQAGGYEQYF. The variable domain in full, with the rest retrieved from reference TRBV18 and TRBJ2-7, is NAGVMQNPRHLVRRRGQEARLRCSPMKGHSHVYWYRQLPEEGLKFMVYLQKENIIDESGMPKERFSAEFPKEGPSILRIQQVVRGDSAAYFCASSPGQAGGYEQYFGPGTRLTVT.